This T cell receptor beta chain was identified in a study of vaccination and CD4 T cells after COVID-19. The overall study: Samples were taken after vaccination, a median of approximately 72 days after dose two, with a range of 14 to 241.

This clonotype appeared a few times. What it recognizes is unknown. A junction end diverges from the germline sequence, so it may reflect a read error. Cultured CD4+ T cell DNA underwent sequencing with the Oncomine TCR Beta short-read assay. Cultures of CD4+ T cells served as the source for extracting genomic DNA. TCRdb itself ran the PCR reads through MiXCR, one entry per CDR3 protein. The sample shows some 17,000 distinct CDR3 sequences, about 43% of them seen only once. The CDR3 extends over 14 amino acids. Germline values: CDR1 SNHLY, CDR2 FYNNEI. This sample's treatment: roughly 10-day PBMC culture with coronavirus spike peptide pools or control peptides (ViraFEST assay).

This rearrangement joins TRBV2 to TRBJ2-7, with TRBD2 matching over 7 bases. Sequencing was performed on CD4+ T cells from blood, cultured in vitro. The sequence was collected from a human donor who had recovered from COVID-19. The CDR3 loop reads CASREGGGPYEQYF. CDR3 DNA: TGTGCCAGCCGTGAGGGCGGGGGACCCTACGAGCAGTACTTC.